The 23 T cell receptor beta chains in this list originate from one sample, sequenced in a study of glioma-infiltrating T cells after dendritic cell vaccination. Here immunoSEQ multiplex PCR was the method, and the copy in TCRdb shows in-frame clones only, minus some. Here the sample spans about 90,000 clones, 85% to 90% being singletons. The specimen was blood, collected before dendritic cell vaccination. All receptors derive from a human donor with glioblastoma.

The V and J genes are TRBV5-1 and TRBJ1-6; D uncertain. Germline CDR1 SGHRS, CDR2 YFSETQ. V was pared by 0 bases and J by 8 bases, with 6 bases between. This CDR3 has 13 residues. In nucleotides, the CDR3 is TGCGCCAGCAGCTTGGTCTCCGATTCACCCCTCCACTTT. Encoded protein: CASSLVSDSPLHF.

J is TRBJ2-7 and V is TRBV27, with 10 positions matching TRBD2. J gave up 5 bases and V 6 bases, and 7 bases lay outside the gene matches. The germline V gene has CDR1 MNHEY and CDR2 SMNVEV (reference sequence). The CDR3 runs 14 residues. The CDR3 nucleotides read TGTGCCAGCAGGTCCCTAGCGGGAGTGAACGAGCAGTACTTC. This sequence encodes CASRSLAGVNEQYF.

The chain has TRBV7-9 and TRBJ2-7, with D maybe TRBD2 (6 bases). This CDR3 is built from 13 residues. The germline V gene has CDR1 SEHNR and CDR2 FQNEAQ (reference sequence). V was cut by 6 bases and J by 0 bases, with 9 bases left in between. The CDR3 spells CASRRESSYEQYF. The CDR3 region has the DNA TGTGCCAGCAGACGGGAGAGCTCCTACGAGCAGTACTTC.

The V call is TRBV18, the J call TRBJ1-2; D uncertain. The CDR3 extends over 13 amino acids. V was shortened by 6 bases and J by 1 base, with 9 bases between the two germline ends. Germline CDR1 KGHSH, CDR2 LQKENI. CDR3 sequence (DNA): TGTGCCAGCTCTCGGGAGGTTAACTATGGCTACACCTTC. Protein product: CASSREVNYGYTF.

The gene calls are TRBV30 and TRBJ2-5; maybe TRBD1 (6 bases). The end of the DNA is better explained by TRBJ2-7, so the J call may be wrong. Germline CDR1 GTSNPN, CDR2 SVGIG (reference sequence). The CDR3 covers 11 residues. CDR3 DNA: TGTGCCCTCAGGGGAACCTACGAGCAGTACTTC. As protein: CALRGTYEQYF.

This clone has a handful of counts. This chain uses TRBV5-1 with TRBJ2-6; tentatively, D is TRBD1 (5 bases). This CDR3 is built from 16 residues. Germline V gives CDR1 SGHRS, CDR2 YFSETQ. V lost 4 bases to trimming and J lost 0 bases, with 11 bases between them. DNA of the CDR3: TGCGCCAGCAGCCCAACAGGTTTCTCTGGGGCCAACGTCCTGACTTTC. Its protein product is CASSPTGFSGANVLTF.

The rearrangement uses TRBV19 and TRBJ1-3, with 10 bases identical to TRBD1. Germline V gives CDR1 LNHDA, CDR2 SQIVND (reference sequence). V lost 6 bases to trimming and J lost 4 bases; unmatched junction nucleotides: 3. The CDR3 is 14 residues long. This chain's CDR3 is CASRGQGPGNTIYF. CDR3 DNA: TGTGCCAGTAGGGGACAGGGGCCAGGAAACACCATATATTTT.

This clone was seen a few times. The V call is TRBV7-8, the J call TRBJ2-2, with TRBD1 matching over 7 bases. The trim removed 5 bases at V and 1 base at J, leaving 1 base unmatched. The germline gives CDR1 SGHVS, CDR2 FQNEAQ. The CDR3 covers 14 residues. The CDR3 DNA reads as TGTGCCAGCAGCGGACAGGTGAACACCGGGGAGCTGTTTTTT. Amino acid sequence: CASSGQVNTGELFF.

V gene TRBV9 combines with J gene TRBJ2-1; possibly TRBD2 for D (6 bases). The germline V gene encodes CDR1 SGDLS and CDR2 YYNGEE. The CDR3 length is 16 residues. Trimming pared 0 bases from V and 2 bases from J, leaving 12 bases between. CDR3 loop: CASSVEVSGTYNEQFF. The CDR3 bases are TGTGCCAGCAGCGTAGAGGTTAGCGGAACCTACAATGAGCAGTTCTTC.

This rearrangement joins TRBV30 to TRBJ1-3; D is unclear. The CDR3 is made up of 14 amino acids. CDR1 GTSNPN and CDR2 SVGIG come from the germline V gene (reference sequence). The germline V and J ends were trimmed by 5 bases and 0 bases, with 11 bases remaining between them. CDR3 loop: CAWRRAGSGNTIYF. In nucleotides, the CDR3 is TGTGCCTGGCGACGGGCGGGCTCTGGAAACACCATATATTTT.

This chain links TRBV7-8 with TRBJ1-1; D remains unclear. There are 12 residues in the CDR3. V lost 3 bases, J lost 2 bases, and 4 bases lay in between. From germline, CDR1 is SGHVS and CDR2 FQNEAQ. CDR3 sequence (DNA): TGTGCCAGCAGCTTTGTAAACACTGAAGCTTTCTTT. Protein: CASSFVNTEAFF.

The chain's CDR3 is CSVGEWTGRGYTF. In DNA, the CDR3 is TGCAGCGTTGGGGAGTGGACAGGGAGAGGCTACACCTTC. The genes are TRBV29-1 and TRBJ1-2; 8 bases align to TRBD1. The CDR3 totals 13 residues. Germline loops: CDR1 SQVTM, CDR2 ANQGSEA. Losses at the gene ends were 4 bases for V and 8 bases for J; bases not matched to a gene: 9.

V gene TRBV7-2 combines with J gene TRBJ1-5; 7 bases are a match to TRBD1. The germline CDR1 and CDR2 sequences are SGHTA and FQGNSA. The trim removed 4 bases at V and 7 bases at J, leaving 4 bases unmatched. The CDR3 loop spans 13 amino acids. The CDR3 DNA sequence: TGTGCCAGCAGCTACAGGGGAGACCAGCCCCAGCATTTT. Protein sequence: CASSYRGDQPQHF.

The J gene is TRBJ2-7, the V gene TRBV29-1; 8 nucleotides match TRBD2. This CDR3 spans 15 amino acids. CDR1 is SQVTM and CDR2 is ANQGSEA in the germline V gene. V lost 3 bases, J lost 4 bases, and 11 bases stayed unmatched. CDR3 sequence: CSVEGLEGLRYEQYF. CDR3 DNA sequence: TGCAGCGTTGAGGGACTAGAAGGTCTCAGGTACGAGCAGTACTTC.

V usage is TRBV5-6 and J usage is TRBJ1-6; no clear D. The CDR3 is 14 residues long. V lost 4 bases to trimming and J lost 10 bases, with 15 bases between them. CDR1 SGHDT and CDR2 YYEEEE come from the germline V gene. The CDR3 loop is CASSGEEVGSPLHF. CDR3 in DNA: TGTGCCAGCAGCGGGGAGGAGGTAGGGTCACCCCTCCACTTT. Combining the CDR3 with reference TRBV5-6 and TRBJ1-6 gives the whole variable domain DAGVTQSPTHLIKTRGQQVTLRCSPKSGHDTVSWYQQALGQGPQFIFQYYEEEERQRGNFPDRFSGHQFPNYSSELNVNALLLGDSALYLCASSGEEVGSPLHFGNGTRLTVT.

This clone was counted only a few times. The rearrangement joins TRBV5-1 to TRBJ2-7; 9 bases agree with TRBD1. Looked up from germline, CDR1 is SGHRS and CDR2 is YFSETQ. The CDR3 is made up of 14 amino acids. The V gene end was trimmed by 3 bases and the J gene end by 6 bases; junction bases not matched to a gene: 7. In DNA form, the CDR3 reads TGCGCCAGCAGCTACGGGACAGGGAGGAGCGAGCAGTACTTC. As protein: CASSYGTGRSEQYF.

This clone occurred once. A junction boundary mismatches the germline segment, possibly from a read error. V is TRBV5-6 and J is TRBJ1-2; possible D gene TRBD1, 5 bases. This CDR3 region has 15 residues. Germline V gene data show CDR1 as SGHDT and CDR2 as YYEEEE. CDR3 amino acids: CASSFKRVRDYSYTF. CDR3 in DNA: TGTGCCAGCAGCTTCAAACGGGTCCGGGACTATAGCTACACCTTC.

The rearrangement links TRBV29-1 to TRBJ1-1; weak D call: TRBD1 (6 bases). This CDR3 spans 13 amino acids. With 6 bases removed from V and 2 bases from J, the gap between germline ends came to 13 bases. Per the germline V gene, CDR1 is SQVTM and CDR2 is ANQGSEA. CDR3: CSVVRQVNTEAFF. The CDR3 DNA is TGCAGCGTAGTTAGACAGGTCAACACTGAAGCTTTCTTT.

The V and J genes are TRBV6-1 and TRBJ2-3; 13 bases are a match to TRBD2. The CDR3 runs 14 residues. The J segment lost 7 bases and the V segment lost 7 bases, leaving 5 bases of the junction unmatched. Germline assignment: CDR1 MNHNS and CDR2 SASEGT. The DNA for the CDR3 is TGTGCCAGCATAGGACTAGCGGGGGTTAATACGCAGTATTTT. This sequence encodes CASIGLAGVNTQYF.

Concerning this clone itself: The junction departs from germline at one end; a sequencing error may be responsible. V usage is TRBV9 and J usage is TRBJ2-2; D perhaps matches TRBD1 (5 bases). From germline, CDR1 is SGDLS and CDR2 YYNGEE. The CDR3 has 15 residues. The chain's CDR3 is CASSSRSGNPGELFF. CDR3 DNA: TGTGCCAGCAGCTCACGTTCAGGGAACCCCGGGGAGCTGTTTTTT.

Only one count was recorded for this clone. The chain uses TRBV2 and TRBJ1-1; 8 positions agree with TRBD1. The CDR3 runs 13 residues. V gave up 6 bases and J gave up 6 bases; unmatched junction bases: 6. Per germline, CDR1 SNHLY and CDR2 FYNNEI. The CDR3 region has the DNA TGTGCCAGCAGAACAGGGGGGTTGGCTGAAGCTTTCTTT. Its protein product is CASRTGGLAEAFF.

CDR3 loop: CASRRGGAEGYTF. The CDR3 DNA follows: TGTGCCAGCAGGAGGGGGGGGGCGGAGGGCTACACCTTC. The rearrangement joins TRBV6-1 to TRBJ1-2; weak D call: TRBD1 (6 bases). The CDR3 is made up of 13 amino acids. Trimming shortened V by 6 bases and J by 8 bases, and 16 bases separated the two germline ends. From germline, CDR1 is MNHNS and CDR2 SASEGT.

This clone appeared a single time. The chain recombines TRBV5-1 with TRBJ1-1, with D perhaps matching TRBD1 (6 bases). Germline CDR1 and CDR2: SGHRS and YFSETQ. The V gene lost 4 bases and the J gene lost 4 bases, with 14 bases spanning the gap. The CDR3 is 14 residues long. The CDR3 reads CASSGSAGATEAFF. The CDR3 region has the DNA TGCGCCAGCAGCGGGTCGGCAGGGGCCACTGAAGCTTTCTTT.